This TCR beta chain derives from a study of shared clonotypes between healthy human individuals. Findings and limits, study-wide: Among non-shared clonotypes, generation probabilities were lower than among those shared by all four donors.

Germline assignment: CDR1 MNHNS and CDR2 SASEGT. The V segment lost 5 bases and the J segment 4 bases; nucleotides outside the gene matches: 10. This CDR3 comprises 18 residues. Authors' analysis steps: Owing to the provision of junction-only sequences devoid of quality scores by immunoSEQ, filtering differed. Sequenced by immunoSEQ multiplex PCR; TCRdb stores in-frame clones only, minus some. D and trimming were read from the DNA, whereas the V and J calls and clone size are those reported in that table. The table includes approximately 700,000 clones, 73% detected once. This clone appeared a few times. Its antigen is not known.

The sample taken for sequencing was memory CD4+ T cells sorted from blood. Stated subset: CD45RA-negative fraction. The clonotype was recovered from a woman in her thirties in good health. V usage is TRBV6-1 and J usage is TRBJ2-5; 16 positions match TRBD2. The CDR3 is CASSQGTSGRAGGETQYF. CDR3 nucleotides: TGTGCCAGCAGTCAAGGGACTAGCGGGAGGGCCGGGGGAGAGACCCAGTACTTC.